A selection of T cell receptor beta chains follows, all from one sample in a study of human T cells and chemical hapten exposure. From the RACE reads, TCRdb called clonotypes with MiXCR, one entry per CDR3 protein. The repertoire has about 160,000 distinct CDR3 sequences, 25% to 30% of them found once; the top ten carry roughly 2%. The source was whole blood, collected in connection with sensitization to the hapten diphenylcyclopropenone (DPC). The receptors stem from a woman younger than 30 with alopecia areata. Some clones in this sample may be carry-over from other donors' samples. Each CDR3 is given with its conserved first and last residue. A D gene is named only where the DNA matches it firmly. Clone sizes are given selectively: once, few, many, or a class where the clone is expanded.

TRBV6-2/TRBV6-3	-	TRBJ1-5	TRBD1	CASSYAGDSLAQPQHF	TGTGCCAGCAGTTACGCCGGGGACAGTCTCGCTCAGCCCCAGCATTTT
TRBV29-1	-	TRBJ2-2	TRBD2	CSVSSGMNTGELFF	TGCAGCGTCTCTAGCGGGATGAACACCGGGGAGCTGTTTTTT
TRBV9	few	TRBJ2-5	-	CASSVATGAGETQYF	TGTGCCAGCAGCGTTGCCACGGGGGCGGGAGAGACCCAGTACTTC
TRBV9	-	TRBJ1-2	-	CASSVESWAGSGYTF	TGTGCCAGCAGCGTAGAGTCTTGGGCAGGGTCTGGCTACACCTTC
TRBV11-2	-	TRBJ2-7	TRBD2	CASSPPGLAAYEQYF	TGTGCCAGCAGTCCACCGGGACTAGCGGCCTACGAGCAGTACTTC
TRBV12-5	few	TRBJ2-1	-	CASGTSIREQFF	TGTGCTAGTGGCACCAGCATCCGGGAGCAGTTCTTC
TRBV6-1	-	TRBJ1-4	-	CASMVYEKLFF	TGTGCCAGCATGGTCTATGAAAAACTGTTTTTT
TRBV4-3	-	TRBJ2-3	-	CASSHGTTDTQYF	TGCGCCAGCAGCCATGGGACAACAGATACGCAGTATTTT
TRBV10-3	-	TRBJ1-3	-	CAIREASSGNTIYF	TGTGCCATCAGGGAGGCTTCCTCTGGAAACACCATATATTTT
TRBV10-2	few	TRBJ2-3	TRBD2	CATRWLAATDTQYF	TGCGCCACCCGGTGGCTAGCGGCCACAGATACGCAGTATTTT
TRBV27	once	TRBJ2-2	TRBD2	CASSSRPTTSGTTGELFF	TGTGCCAGCAGTTCCCGCCCCACGACTAGCGGGACGACCGGGGAGCTGTTTTTT
TRBV12-3/TRBV12-4	once	TRBJ1-1	-	CASSWSGHEAFF	TGTGCCAGCAGTTGGTCAGGACATGAAGCTTTCTTT
TRBV6-6	few	TRBJ2-5	TRBD2	CASRPALAGAGETQYF	TGTGCCAGCAGACCCGCCCTAGCGGGGGCCGGGGAGACCCAGTACTTC
TRBV20-1	-	TRBJ1-1	-	CSAIRAKNEAFF	TGCAGTGCGATACGGGCTAAGAATGAAGCTTTCTTT
TRBV5-1	few	TRBJ2-7	-	CASSLGRTSYEQYF	TGCGCCAGCAGCTTGGGAAGGACCTCCTACGAGCAGTACTTC
TRBV7-2	once	TRBJ2-3	TRBD2	CASSLFALAGVKDTQYF	TGTGCCAGCAGCTTATTCGCGCTAGCGGGAGTCAAAGATACGCAGTATTTT
TRBV10-3	-	TRBJ2-3	-	CATGRRGSTDTQYF	TGTGCCACCGGACGGCGCGGGAGCACAGATACGCAGTATTTT
TRBV6-4	-	TRBJ2-1	-	CASSAIPSSYNEQFF	TGTGCCAGCAGTGCAATCCCAAGCTCCTACAATGAGCAGTTCTTC
TRBV20-1	-	TRBJ2-2	-	CSARDRGNTGELFF	TGCAGTGCTAGAGATCGGGGGAACACCGGGGAGCTGTTTTTT
TRBV4-2	few	TRBJ2-7	-	CASSQDGAGEDEQYF	TGTGCCAGCAGCCAAGATGGGGCAGGGGAGGACGAGCAGTACTTC
TRBV4-1	-	TRBJ1-5	-	CASSQSQGYQPQHF	TGCGCCAGCAGCCAATCCCAGGGTTATCAGCCCCAGCATTTT
TRBV14	few	TRBJ1-1	-	CASSQGTNTEAFF	TGTGCCAGCAGCCAAGGGACGAACACTGAAGCTTTCTTT
TRBV20-1	few	TRBJ2-5	-	CSARDTLTGPGEETQYF	TGCAGTGCTAGAGATACTCTGACAGGACCCGGTGAAGAGACCCAGTACTTC
TRBV20-1	-	TRBJ1-5	-	CSARDPGQPQHF	TGCAGTGCTAGAGATCCGGGACAGCCCCAGCATTTT
TRBV18	few	TRBJ2-7	TRBD1	CASSPKGRTGVYEQYF	TGTGCCAGCTCACCAAAGGGGCGGACAGGGGTCTACGAGCAGTACTTC
TRBV7-9	few	TRBJ1-2	-	CASSLDRYGYTF	TGTGCCAGCAGCTTAGATCGGTATGGCTACACCTTC
TRBV7-2	few	TRBJ2-7	TRBD2	CASSLAPAGGPYEQYF	TGTGCCAGCAGCTTAGCGCCCGCGGGGGGGCCTTACGAGCAGTACTTC
TRBV7-2	few	TRBJ2-5	TRBD1	CASSTGTGGTTQYF	TGTGCCAGCAGCACCGGGACAGGGGGGACGACCCAGTACTTC
TRBV15	-	TRBJ1-2	TRBD1	CATSRDPRGQSYGYTF	TGTGCCACCAGCAGAGACCCCAGGGGACAGTCCTATGGCTACACCTTC
TRBV25-1	-	TRBJ1-1	-	CASSERLGPEAFF	TGTGCCAGCAGTGAAAGACTAGGGCCTGAAGCTTTCTTT
TRBV20-1	-	TRBJ1-6	-	CSARETGFFNSPLHF	TGCAGTGCTAGAGAGACAGGTTTTTTTAATTCACCCCTCCACTTT
TRBV7-2	-	TRBJ2-2	TRBD2	CASSSTPSGINTGELFF	TGTGCCAGCAGCTCGACCCCTAGCGGGATTAACACCGGGGAGCTGTTTTTT
TRBV25-1	-	TRBJ1-2	-	CASSGRDYGYTF	TGTGCCAGCAGTGGTCGTGACTATGGCTACACCTTC
TRBV10-3	few	TRBJ2-1	-	CAISESDEQFF	TGTGCCATCAGTGAGTCCGATGAGCAGTTCTTC
TRBV12-5	few	TRBJ2-3	TRBD1	CASGSERQGTDTQYF	TGTGCTAGTGGTTCGGAAAGACAGGGTACAGATACGCAGTATTTT
TRBV5-1	-	TRBJ1-2	TRBD1	CASSLRTGSYGYTF	TGCGCCAGCAGCCTAAGGACAGGGAGCTATGGCTACACCTTC
TRBV14	few	TRBJ2-2	-	CASSRQNTGELFF	TGTGCCAGCAGCCGACAGAACACCGGGGAGCTGTTTTTT
TRBV19	few	TRBJ1-5	-	CASEGSNQPQHF	TGTGCCAGTGAGGGCAGCAATCAGCCCCAGCATTTT
TRBV5-1	few	TRBJ2-5	-	CASSRIGGGETQYF	TGCGCCAGCAGCCGGATCGGGGGAGGAGAGACCCAGTACTTC
TRBV9	-	TRBJ1-6	-	CASSATQGIGSPLHF	TGTGCCAGCAGCGCCACACAGGGAATAGGCTCACCCCTCCACTTT